This is a list of T cell receptor beta chains from one sample in a study of blood T cell repertoires in COVID-19. Generated by immunoSEQ multiplex PCR, the TCRdb table keeps only in-frame clones and is missing some. The sample lists around 54,000 clones, about nine tenths occurring once. The sample consisted of peripheral blood. The receptors were sampled from a woman in her 40s with active COVID-19. The CDR3 runs from the conserved cysteine through the conserved F or W. A D gene is named only where the DNA matches it firmly. Where a row states a size, it is once, few, many or the class of an expanded clone; other rows omit it.

clone size,J gene,V gene,D gene,CDR3 protein,CDR3 DNA
NA,TRBJ1-1,TRBV11-3,NA,CASSLARGGEAFF,TGTGCCAGCAGCTTAGCTAGGGGCGGCGAAGCTTTCTTT
NA,TRBJ1-1,TRBV25-1,NA,CASSGEGRGGAEAFF,TGTGCCAGCAGTGGGGAAGGACGGGGAGGCGCTGAAGCTTTCTTT
once,TRBJ2-5,TRBV5-8,NA,CASSPQGTKETQYF,TGTGCCAGCAGCCCCCAGGGAACAAAAGAGACCCAGTACTTC
NA,TRBJ2-3,TRBV6-6,TRBD2,CASRYGTTTTDTQYF,TGTGCCAGCAGGTACGGGACTACAACCACAGATACGCAGTATTTT
NA,TRBJ1-2,TRBV5-4,NA,CASSEGQLFNYGYTF,TGTGCCAGCAGCGAGGGACAACTATTTAACTATGGCTACACCTTC
NA,TRBJ1-1,TRBV28,TRBD1,CASSSGGRNTEAFF,TGTGCCAGCAGTTCAGGGGGACGAAACACTGAAGCTTTCTTT
NA,TRBJ2-1,TRBV12-3/TRBV12-4,NA,CASSFRNEQFF,TGTGCCAGCAGTTTCCGGAATGAGCAGTTCTTC
NA,TRBJ2-7,TRBV19,NA,CASSQGHSYEQYF,TGTGCCAGTAGTCAGGGGCACTCCTACGAGCAGTACTTC
NA,TRBJ1-2,TRBV12-3/TRBV12-4,NA,CASTQGRGYGYTF,TGTGCCAGCACTCAGGGAAGGGGTTATGGCTACACCTTC
once,TRBJ1-1,TRBV7-2,NA,CASSWGGTEAFF,TGTGCCAGCAGCTGGGGGGGCACTGAAGCTTTCTTT
NA,TRBJ1-3,TRBV5-5,NA,CASSMQGSGNTIYF,TGTGCCAGCAGCATGCAGGGTTCGGGAAACACCATATATTTT
NA,TRBJ2-3,TRBV5-1,TRBD2,CASSLALAGSDTQYF,TGCGCCAGCAGCTTGGCATTAGCGGGATCGGATACGCAGTATTTT
NA,TRBJ1-1,TRBV15,NA,CATSSLTRGTEAFF,TGTGCCACCAGCAGCCTTACACGGGGCACTGAAGCTTTCTTT
NA,TRBJ2-7,TRBV4-3,NA,CASSETTNPSSYEQYF,TGCGCCAGCAGCGAGACGACAAATCCAAGCTCCTACGAGCAGTACTTC
NA,TRBJ2-1,TRBV3-1/TRBV3-2,NA,CASSQALSSYNEQFF,TGTGCCAGCAGCCAAGCCCTGAGCTCCTACAATGAGCAGTTCTTC
once,TRBJ2-7,TRBV10-3,NA,CAISPGGSSYEQYF,TGTGCCATCAGTCCCGGCGGAAGCTCCTACGAGCAGTACTTC
NA,TRBJ2-3,TRBV3-1/TRBV3-2,NA,CASSPRLAGTDTQYF,TGTGCCAGCAGCCCCCGGTTAGCCGGCACAGATACGCAGTATTTT
NA,TRBJ2-3,TRBV4-2,TRBD2,CASSQDRGRGGASTDTQYF,TGTGCCAGCAGCCAAGATCGGGGCCGCGGGGGGGCTAGCACAGATACGCAGTATTTT
many,TRBJ1-2,TRBV4-1,TRBD1,CASSRDRGNYGYTF,TGCGCCAGCAGCCGGGACAGGGGGAACTATGGCTACACCTTC
NA,TRBJ1-2,TRBV12-3/TRBV12-4,NA,CASALTYGYTF,TGTGCCAGCGCTTTGACTTATGGCTACACCTTC
NA,TRBJ1-1,TRBV5-5,TRBD1,CASSLRDRTIEAFF,TGTGCCAGCAGCCTCCGGGACAGGACCATCGAAGCTTTCTTT
NA,TRBJ2-5,TRBV3-1/TRBV3-2,TRBD2,CASSLPSGGLETQYF,TGTGCCAGCAGCCTGCCAAGCGGGGGTCTAGAGACCCAGTACTTC
NA,TRBJ1-6,TRBV27,NA,CASSFGELGPLHF,TGTGCCAGCAGTTTTGGGGAGTTGGGACCCCTCCACTTT
NA,TRBJ2-7,TRBV5-1,NA,CASRGGSGEQYF,TGCGCCAGCCGAGGTGGTAGTGGGGAGCAGTACTTC
NA,TRBJ2-3,TRBV21-1,NA,CASSNRDIGAQDTQYF,TGTGCCAGCAGCAACCGGGACATCGGGGCCCAAGATACGCAGTATTTT
NA,TRBJ2-7,TRBV7-9,TRBD1,CASSSDREWYEQYF,TGTGCCAGCAGCTCGGACAGGGAATGGTACGAGCAGTACTTC
NA,TRBJ2-2,TRBV24-1,TRBD2,CATSDVSGGPGTGELFF,TGTGCCACCAGTGATGTTAGCGGGGGCCCGGGCACCGGGGAGCTGTTTTTT
NA,TRBJ1-1,TRBV6-5,TRBD1,CASRQGQGANTEAFF,TGTGCCAGCAGACAAGGACAGGGGGCGAACACTGAAGCTTTCTTT
NA,TRBJ2-3,TRBV7-8,TRBD2,CASSGTSGGPQRTDTQYF,TGTGCCAGCAGCGGGACTAGCGGGGGCCCTCAACGCACAGATACGCAGTATTTT
few,TRBJ1-3,TRBV4-1,TRBD1,CASSHLRDRGNTIYF,TGCGCCAGCAGCCATCTCCGGGACAGGGGAAACACCATATATTTT
NA,TRBJ2-2,TRBV29-1,TRBD1,CSVPGQGYTGELFF,TGCAGCGTCCCGGGACAGGGCTACACCGGGGAGCTGTTTTTT
NA,TRBJ2-7,TRBV2,TRBD1,CASSVDRVEEQYF,TGTGCCAGCAGCGTGGACAGGGTGGAGGAGCAGTACTTC
NA,TRBJ2-5,TRBV9,TRBD2,CASSVRGGETQYF,TGTGCCAGCAGCGTACGGGGGGGTGAGACCCAGTACTTC
NA,TRBJ1-2,TRBV19,TRBD1,CASSTTGTGVYGYTF,TGTGCCAGTAGTACTACCGGGACAGGGGTCTATGGCTACACCTTC
NA,TRBJ1-1,TRBV9,NA,CASSPYAGAGTEAFF,TGTGCCAGCAGCCCCTACGCGGGGGCAGGCACTGAAGCTTTCTTT
NA,TRBJ1-6,TRBV6-2/TRBV6-3,TRBD1,CASSFGGTGITYNSPLHF,TGTGCCAGCAGTTTCGGCGGGACAGGGATAACATATAATTCACCCCTCCACTTT
NA,TRBJ2-2,TRBV5-1,NA,CASSPLTSPEELFF,TGCGCCAGCAGCCCACTTACTAGCCCCGAGGAGCTGTTTTTT
NA,TRBJ2-3,TRBV5-1,TRBD2,CASSSTSGGASTQYF,TGCGCCAGCAGCTCTACTAGCGGGGGGGCCTCTACGCAGTATTTT
NA,TRBJ2-1,TRBV18,NA,CASSPDRGGDNEQFF,TGTGCCAGCTCACCTGACAGGGGAGGGGACAATGAGCAGTTCTTC